This T cell receptor (beta chain) was sequenced in a study of blood T cell repertoires in COVID-19. Study-level information: Sample material is recorded as cDNA or gDNA derived from T cells, B-cell-depleted T cells, or PBMCs.

CDR3 size: 15 residues. The V gene lost 0 bases and the J gene lost 5 bases, with 8 bases spanning the gap. Germline loops: CDR1 MNHEY, CDR2 SMNVEV (reference sequence). Profiling relied on immunoSEQ multiplex PCR, and the TCRdb table lists in-frame clones only, not all of them. The sample lists approximately 150,000 clones, more than 70% occurring once. Cohort placement rested on clinical history that participants reported themselves. The chain couples TRBV27 to TRBJ1-6; D is perhaps TRBD1 (5 bases). This clonotype was sampled from a man in his forties who had recovered from COVID-19. Sequencing was carried out using PBMCs or T cells enriched from blood (not recorded which). In DNA, the CDR3 is TGTGCCAGCAGTTTATCTTTCAGGGATAATTCACCCCTCCACTTT. It codes for CASSLSFRDNSPLHF.